These 3 T cell receptor beta chains were all obtained from the same sample, sequenced in a study of naive and memory T cell subsets. Amplification of ligated cDNA took four PCR rounds with SP2 and nested alpha and beta constant primers. MiXCR was run by TCRdb on the 5' RACE reads, yielding one entry per CDR3 protein. Among 55,000 to 70,000 distinct CDR3 sequences listed, approximately 7.2% were seen once. A UMI-containing oligonucleotide was joined by 3' ligation to the TCR cDNA template. All receptors come from a male donor in good health.

This clonotype was counted at least ten times. The rearrangement joins TRBV14 to TRBJ1-2, with D perhaps TRBD1 (5 bases). The V end lost 4 bases, the J end lost 4 bases, and 13 bases lay between the germline ends. The germline gives CDR1 SGHDN, CDR2 FVKESK. There are 14 residues in the CDR3. The CDR3 DNA sequence: TGTGCCAGCAGCCTAAGTCGGGGGTCCTATGGCTACACCTTC. Its protein is CASSLSRGSYGYTF. The full variable domain, rest sourced from reference TRBV14 and TRBJ1-2, is EAGVTQFPSHSVIEKGQTVTLRCDPISGHDNLYWYRRVMGKEIKFLLHFVKESKQDESGMPNNRFLAERTGGTYSTLKVQPAELEDSGVYFCASSLSRGSYGYTFGSGTRLTVV.

This clonotype occurred a few times. This chain joins TRBV20-1 and TRBJ2-7; TRBD2 matches at 10 bases. Per the germline V gene, CDR1 is DFQATT and CDR2 is SNEGSKA (reference sequence). The CDR3 is made up of 16 amino acids. The junction had 7 bases not matched to a gene; V was cut back by 0 bases and J by 2 bases. CDR3 sequence: CSARDWRTSGTYEQYF. CDR3 DNA sequence: TGCAGTGCTAGAGATTGGAGGACTAGCGGAACCTACGAGCAGTACTTC.

This clonotype appeared many times. This chain connects TRBV27 to TRBJ2-2; D not certain. The ends were cut back, 10 bases at V and 7 bases at J, with 10 bases in the middle. Germline CDR1 MNHEY, CDR2 SMNVEV (reference sequence). The length of the CDR3 is 11 residues. The CDR3: CAIRVGGELFF. DNA for the CDR3: TGTGCCATACGGGTTGGCGGGGAGCTGTTTTTT.